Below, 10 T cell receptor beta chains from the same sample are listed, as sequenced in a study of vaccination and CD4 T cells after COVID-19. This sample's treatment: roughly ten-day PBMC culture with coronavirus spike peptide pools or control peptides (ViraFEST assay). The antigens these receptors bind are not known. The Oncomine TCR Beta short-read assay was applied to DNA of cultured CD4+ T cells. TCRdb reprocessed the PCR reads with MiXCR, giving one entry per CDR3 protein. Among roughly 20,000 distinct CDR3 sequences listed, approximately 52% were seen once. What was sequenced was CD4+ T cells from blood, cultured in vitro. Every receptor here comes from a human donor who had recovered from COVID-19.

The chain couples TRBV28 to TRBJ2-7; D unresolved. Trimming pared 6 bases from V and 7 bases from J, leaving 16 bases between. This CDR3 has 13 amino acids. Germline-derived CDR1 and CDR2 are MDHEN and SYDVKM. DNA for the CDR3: TGTGCCAGCAGCCCCCCGGGCTACAAGGAGCAGTACTTC. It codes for CASSPPGYKEQYF.

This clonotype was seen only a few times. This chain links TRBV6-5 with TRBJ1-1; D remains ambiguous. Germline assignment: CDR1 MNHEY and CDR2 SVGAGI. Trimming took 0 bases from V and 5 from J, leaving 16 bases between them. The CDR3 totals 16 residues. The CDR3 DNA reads TGTGCCAGCAGTTACTCGAGTAATTGGGGTAGAACTGAAGCTTTCTTT. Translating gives CASSYSSNWGRTEAFF.

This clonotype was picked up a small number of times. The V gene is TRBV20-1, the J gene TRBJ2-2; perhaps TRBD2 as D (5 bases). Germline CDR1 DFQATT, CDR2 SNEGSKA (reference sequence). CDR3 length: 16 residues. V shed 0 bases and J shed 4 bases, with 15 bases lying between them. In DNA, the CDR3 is TGCAGTGCTAGAGATCGGTCCCTAGCTCTCACCGGGGAGCTGTTTTTT. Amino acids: CSARDRSLALTGELFF.

The CDR3 loop is CSARSPTGMGDTQYF. The CDR3 bases are TGCAGTGCTAGATCCCCGACAGGGATGGGAGATACGCAGTATTTT. This rearrangement joins TRBV20-1 to TRBJ2-3; TRBD1 matches 7 bases. Trimming removed 2 bases from V and 5 bases from J; junction bases left unmatched: 10. This CDR3 has 15 amino acids. In germline, CDR1 is DFQATT, CDR2 SNEGSKA (reference sequence).

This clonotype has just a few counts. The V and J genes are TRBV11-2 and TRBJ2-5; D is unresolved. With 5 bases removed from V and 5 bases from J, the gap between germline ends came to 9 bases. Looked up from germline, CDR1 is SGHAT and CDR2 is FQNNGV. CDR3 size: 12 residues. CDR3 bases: TGTGCCAGCAGCCAAACCGGGGAGACCCAGTACTTC. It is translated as CASSQTGETQYF.

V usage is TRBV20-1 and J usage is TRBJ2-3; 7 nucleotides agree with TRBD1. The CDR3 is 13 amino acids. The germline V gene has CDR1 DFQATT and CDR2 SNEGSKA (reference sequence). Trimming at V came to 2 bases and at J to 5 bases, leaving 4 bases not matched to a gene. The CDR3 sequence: CSARYRGRDTQYF. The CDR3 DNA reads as TGCAGTGCTAGATACAGGGGACGAGATACGCAGTATTTT.

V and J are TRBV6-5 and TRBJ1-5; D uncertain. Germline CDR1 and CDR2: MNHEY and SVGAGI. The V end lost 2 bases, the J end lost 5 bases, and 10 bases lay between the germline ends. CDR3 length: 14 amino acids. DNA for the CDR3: TGTGCCAGCAGTTACAGCTGGGTACATCAGCCCCAGCATTTT. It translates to CASSYSWVHQPQHF.

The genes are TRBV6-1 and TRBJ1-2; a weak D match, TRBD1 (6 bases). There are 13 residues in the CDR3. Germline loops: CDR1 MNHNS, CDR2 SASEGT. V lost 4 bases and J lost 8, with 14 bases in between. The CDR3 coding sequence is TGTGCCAGCAGTGTAGAGTCCAGGGGCGGCTACACCTTC. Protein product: CASSVESRGGYTF.

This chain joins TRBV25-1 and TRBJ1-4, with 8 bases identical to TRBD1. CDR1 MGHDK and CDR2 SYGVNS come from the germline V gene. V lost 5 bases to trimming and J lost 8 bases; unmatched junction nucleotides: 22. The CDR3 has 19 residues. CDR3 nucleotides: TGTGCCAGCAGTAGACACAGGGGGGAACGCCGGTTCGGGGTGGAAAAACTGTTTTTT. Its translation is CASSRHRGERRFGVEKLFF.

The DNA for the CDR3 is TGCGCCAGCAGCTTGAGGGGGTTGAACACTGAAGCTTTCTTT. It translates to CASSLRGLNTEAFF. J is TRBJ1-1 and V is TRBV5-1, with D tentatively TRBD1 (6 bases). CDR1 is SGHRS and CDR2 is YFSETQ in the germline V gene. This CDR3 is built from 14 residues. Between the trimmed V and J ends, which lost 1 base and 0 bases, there was a span of 7 bases. The full variable domain, its missing parts supplied by reference TRBV5-1 and TRBJ1-1, is KAGVTQTPRYLIKTRGQQVTLSCSPISGHRSVSWYQQTPGQGLQFLFEYFSETQRNKGNFPGRFSGRQFSNSRSEMNVSTLELGDSALYLCASSLRGLNTEAFFGQGTRLTVV.